The clone carrying this T cell receptor (beta chain) was seen a single time. Its specificity is unknown. Donors in the study were healthy people who gave bone marrow. PCR involved 60 Vbeta and 13 Jbeta primers. Sequencing used immunoSEQ multiplex PCR; TCRdb keeps in-frame clones, though not all of them. The data show about 130,000 clones, over 70% seen once. This sample is part of a study of cytomegalovirus exposure and HLA in healthy donors. Whole-study context: From HLA-typed donors, an early data release held tens of millions of unique TCRs.

Study-wide points: TCR beta V- and J-gene trimming, according to a later analysis, was linked to a missense DCLRE1C variant. About 87% or about 30% of the time was how often most TCR beta V segments were productive, according to an earlier analysis.

The sequence was obtained from a woman aged 55-75 years in good health and CMV-seropositive. Sample: PBMCs.

CDR3 in DNA: TGTGCCACCGGACAGGGGGCTCTGTTAGAGACCCAGTACTTC. Protein: CATGQGALLETQYF. The rearrangement uses TRBV25-1 and TRBJ2-5, with 11 bases fitting TRBD1. With V trimmed by 10 bases and J by 4 bases, 8 bases remained unmatched. CDR1 and CDR2 from the germline V gene are MGHDK and SYGVNS. CDR3 size: 14 residues.